The 5 T cell receptor beta chains below come from one sample, sequenced in a study of blood T cell repertoires in COVID-19. Measured with immunoSEQ multiplex PCR; TCRdb has only the in-frame clones, and not every one. This table has about 180,000 clones, around 80% appearing once. The sequenced sample consisted of peripheral blood. These receptors originate from a woman aged 40 to 50 with COVID-19, enrolled during active disease.

The chain couples TRBV7-3 to TRBJ1-1; 7 positions agree with TRBD1. The CDR3 length is 17 residues. Germline lookup yields CDR1 SGHTA and CDR2 FQGTGA. V lost 5 bases, J lost 3 bases, and 15 bases stayed unmatched. Here the CDR3 DNA reads TGTGCCAGCAGCCCACGATCCGGGACAGAATTTTACACTGAAGCTTTCTTT. Its translation: CASSPRSGTEFYTEAFF.

This clone was counted once. V is TRBV28 and J is TRBJ1-5; D may be TRBD1 (6 bases). Germline assignment: CDR1 MDHEN and CDR2 SYDVKM. The CDR3 covers 14 residues. V lost 5 bases and J lost 6, with 14 bases in between. This CDR3 reads CASSATTGSQPQHF. The CDR3 DNA is TGTGCCAGCAGTGCAACCACAGGGAGTCAGCCCCAGCATTTT. The entire variable domain, with the rest obtained from reference TRBV28 and TRBJ1-5, is as follows: DVKVTQSSRYLVKRTGEKVFLECVQDMDHENMFWYRQDPGLGLRLIYFSYDVKMKEKGDIPEGYSVSREKKERFSLILESASTNQTSMYLCASSATTGSQPQHFGDGTRLSIL.

A single count supports this clone. The chain joins TRBV10-2 to TRBJ1-2; 9 bases fit TRBD1. This CDR3 comprises 14 residues. Germline values: CDR1 WSHSY, CDR2 SAAADI. V shed 6 bases, J shed 3 bases, and the junction held 5 bases outside the gene matches. The CDR3 bases are TGCGCCAGCAGAGGGACAGGGTTTGACTATGGCTACACCTTC. This translates into CASRGTGFDYGYTF.

CDR3 sequence reads: CASRIPGLAATAGELFF. The CDR3 nucleotides read TGTGCCAGCAGGATACCGGGACTAGCGGCGACGGCCGGGGAGCTGTTTTTT. V gene TRBV11-2 combines with J gene TRBJ2-2; TRBD2 aligns across 11 bases. With V trimmed by 6 bases and J by 6 bases, 12 bases remained unmatched. The CDR3 runs 17 residues. From germline, CDR1 is SGHAT and CDR2 FQNNGV.

The rearrangement links TRBV3-1 (or the pseudogene TRBV3-2) to TRBJ1-1; perhaps TRBD1 as D (5 bases). V lost 6 bases, J lost 5 bases, and 10 bases lay in between. The length of the CDR3 is 12 residues. Germline CDR1 is LGHDT and CDR2 is YNNKEL (reference sequence). In DNA form, the CDR3 reads TGTGCCAGCAGACATAGGGGTACTGAAGCTTTCTTT. It encodes CASRHRGTEAFF.